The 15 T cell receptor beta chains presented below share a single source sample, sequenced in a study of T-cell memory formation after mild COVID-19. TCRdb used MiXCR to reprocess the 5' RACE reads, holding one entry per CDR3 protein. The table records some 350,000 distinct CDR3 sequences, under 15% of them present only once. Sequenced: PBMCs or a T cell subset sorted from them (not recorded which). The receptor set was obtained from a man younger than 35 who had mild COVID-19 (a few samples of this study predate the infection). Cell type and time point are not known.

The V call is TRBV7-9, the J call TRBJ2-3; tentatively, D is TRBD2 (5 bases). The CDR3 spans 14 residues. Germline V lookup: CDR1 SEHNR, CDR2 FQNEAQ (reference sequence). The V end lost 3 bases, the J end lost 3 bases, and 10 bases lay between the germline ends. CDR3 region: CASSFGLWTDTQYF. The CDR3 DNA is TGTGCCAGCAGCTTCGGACTCTGGACAGATACGCAGTATTTT.

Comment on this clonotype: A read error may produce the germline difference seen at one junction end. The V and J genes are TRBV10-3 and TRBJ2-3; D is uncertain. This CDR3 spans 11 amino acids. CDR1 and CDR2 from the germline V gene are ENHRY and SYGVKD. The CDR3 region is CAISYEDTRYF. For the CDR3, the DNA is TGTGCCATCAGTTACGAAGATACGCGGTATTTT.

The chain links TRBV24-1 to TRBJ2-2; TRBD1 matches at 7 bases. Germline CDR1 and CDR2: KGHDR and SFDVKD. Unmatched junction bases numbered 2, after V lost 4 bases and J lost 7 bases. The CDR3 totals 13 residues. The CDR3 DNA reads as TGTGCCACCAGTGACCGGGACAGCGGGGAGCTGTTTTTT. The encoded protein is CATSDRDSGELFF.

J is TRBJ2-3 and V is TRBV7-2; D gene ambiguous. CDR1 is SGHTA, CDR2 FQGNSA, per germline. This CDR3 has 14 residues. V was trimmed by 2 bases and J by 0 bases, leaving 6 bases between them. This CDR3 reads CASSLTQSTDTQYF. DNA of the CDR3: TGTGCCAGCAGCTTAACCCAGAGCACAGATACGCAGTATTTT.

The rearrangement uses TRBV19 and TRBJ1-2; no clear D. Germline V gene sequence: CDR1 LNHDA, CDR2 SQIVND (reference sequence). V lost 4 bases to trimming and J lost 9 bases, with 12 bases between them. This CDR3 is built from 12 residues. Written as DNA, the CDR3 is TGTGCCAGTAGTACCTCTTTTGTACGCTACACCTTC. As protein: CASSTSFVRYTF. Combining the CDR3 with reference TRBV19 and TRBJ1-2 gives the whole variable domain DGGITQSPKYLFRKEGQNVTLSCEQNLNHDAMYWYRQDPGQGLRLIYYSQIVNDFQKGDIAEGYSVSREKKESFPLTVTSAQKNPTAFYLCASSTSFVRYTFGSGTRLTVV.

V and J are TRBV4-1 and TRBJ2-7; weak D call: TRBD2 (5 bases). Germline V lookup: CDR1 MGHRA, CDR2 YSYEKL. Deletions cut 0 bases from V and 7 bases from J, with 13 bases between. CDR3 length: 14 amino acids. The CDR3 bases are TGCGCCAGCAGCCAAGACCCGGCGGGCGGGGAGCAGTACGTC. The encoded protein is CASSQDPAGGEQYV.

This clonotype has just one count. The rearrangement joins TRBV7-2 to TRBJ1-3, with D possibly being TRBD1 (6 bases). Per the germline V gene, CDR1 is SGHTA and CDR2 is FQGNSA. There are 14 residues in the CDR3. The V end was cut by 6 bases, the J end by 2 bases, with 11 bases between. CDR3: CASRRTGPGNTIYF. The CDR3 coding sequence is TGTGCCAGCAGACGTACAGGGCCTGGAAACACCATATATTTT.

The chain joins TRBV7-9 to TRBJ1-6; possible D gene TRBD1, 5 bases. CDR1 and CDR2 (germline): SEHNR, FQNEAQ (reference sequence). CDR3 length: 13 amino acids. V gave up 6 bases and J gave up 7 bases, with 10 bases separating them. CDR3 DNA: TGTGCCAGCAGAGACAGTCCGAATTCACCCCTCCACTTT. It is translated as CASRDSPNSPLHF.

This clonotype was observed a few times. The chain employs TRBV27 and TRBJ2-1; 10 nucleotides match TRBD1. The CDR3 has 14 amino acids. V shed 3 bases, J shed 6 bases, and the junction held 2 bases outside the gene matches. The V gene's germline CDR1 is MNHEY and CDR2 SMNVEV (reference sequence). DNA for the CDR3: TGTGCCAGCAGTTTCGGGACAGGGGCCAATGAGCAGTTCTTC. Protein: CASSFGTGANEQFF.

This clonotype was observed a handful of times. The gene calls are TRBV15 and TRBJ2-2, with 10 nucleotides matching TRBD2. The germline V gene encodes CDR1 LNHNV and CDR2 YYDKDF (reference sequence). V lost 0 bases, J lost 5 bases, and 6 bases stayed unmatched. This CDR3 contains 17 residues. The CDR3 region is CATSRDWIAGGTGELFF. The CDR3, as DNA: TGTGCCACCAGCAGAGACTGGATAGCGGGGGGTACCGGGGAGCTGTTTTTT.

CDR3 residues: CASSAIAGVTDTQYF. DNA for the CDR3: TGTGCCAGCAGCGCCATAGCGGGGGTCACAGATACGCAGTATTTT. The chain combines TRBV7-3 with TRBJ2-3; 9 nucleotides align to TRBD2. V lost 5 bases and J lost 2; bases outside the gene matches: 5. The CDR3 contains 15 residues. Looked up from germline, CDR1 is SGHTA and CDR2 is FQGTGA.

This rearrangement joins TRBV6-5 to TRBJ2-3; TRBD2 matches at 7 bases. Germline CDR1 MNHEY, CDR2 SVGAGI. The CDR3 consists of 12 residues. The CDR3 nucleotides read TGTGACCTGGCGGGGGGCACAGATACGCAGTATTTT. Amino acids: CDLAGGTDTQYF.

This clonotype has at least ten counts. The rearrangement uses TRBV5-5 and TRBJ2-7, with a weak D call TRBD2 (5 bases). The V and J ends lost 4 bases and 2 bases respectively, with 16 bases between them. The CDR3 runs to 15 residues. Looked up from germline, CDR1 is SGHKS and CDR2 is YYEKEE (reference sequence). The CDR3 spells CASSRQEVGAYEQYF. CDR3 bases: TGTGCCAGCAGCCGCCAGGAGGTTGGGGCCTACGAGCAGTACTTC.

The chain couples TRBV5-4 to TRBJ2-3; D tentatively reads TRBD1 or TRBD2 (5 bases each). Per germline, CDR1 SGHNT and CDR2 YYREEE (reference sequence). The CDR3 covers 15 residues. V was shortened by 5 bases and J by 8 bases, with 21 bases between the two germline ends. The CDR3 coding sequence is TGTGCCAGCAGACGTTCCGGGACCCTTCCCGGTACGCAGTATTTT. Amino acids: CASRRSGTLPGTQYF.

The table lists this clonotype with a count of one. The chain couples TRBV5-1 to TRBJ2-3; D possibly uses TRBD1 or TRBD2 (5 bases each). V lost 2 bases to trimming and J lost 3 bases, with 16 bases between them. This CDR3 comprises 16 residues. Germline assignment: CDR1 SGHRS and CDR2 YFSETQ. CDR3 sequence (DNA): TGCGCCAGCAGCTTACATCTCGAGGGGAAAACAGATACGCAGTATTTT. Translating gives CASSLHLEGKTDTQYF.